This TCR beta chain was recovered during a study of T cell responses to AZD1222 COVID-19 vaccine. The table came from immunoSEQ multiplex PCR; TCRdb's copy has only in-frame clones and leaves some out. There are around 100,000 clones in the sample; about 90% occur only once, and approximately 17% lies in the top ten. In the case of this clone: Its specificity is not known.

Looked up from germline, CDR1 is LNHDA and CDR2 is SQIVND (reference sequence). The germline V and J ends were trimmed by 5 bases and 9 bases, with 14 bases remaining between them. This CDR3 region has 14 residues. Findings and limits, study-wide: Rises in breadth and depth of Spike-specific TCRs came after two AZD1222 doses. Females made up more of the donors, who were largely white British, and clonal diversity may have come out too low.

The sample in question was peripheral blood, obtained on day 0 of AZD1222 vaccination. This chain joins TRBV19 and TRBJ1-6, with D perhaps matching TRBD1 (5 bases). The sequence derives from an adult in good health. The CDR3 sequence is CASSLRDGLSPLHF. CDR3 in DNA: TGTGCCAGTAGTCTTAGGGACGGACTTTCACCCCTCCACTTT.